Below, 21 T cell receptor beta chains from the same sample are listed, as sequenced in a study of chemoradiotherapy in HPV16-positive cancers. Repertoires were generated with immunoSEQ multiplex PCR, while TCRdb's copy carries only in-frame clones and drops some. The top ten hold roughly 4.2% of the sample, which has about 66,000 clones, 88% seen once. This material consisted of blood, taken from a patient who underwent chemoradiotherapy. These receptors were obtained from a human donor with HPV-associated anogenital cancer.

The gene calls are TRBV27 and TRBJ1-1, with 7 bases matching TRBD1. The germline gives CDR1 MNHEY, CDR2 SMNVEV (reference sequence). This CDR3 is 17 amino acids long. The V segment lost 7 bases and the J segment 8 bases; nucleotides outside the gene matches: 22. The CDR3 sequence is CASTHPANRGRPGEAFF. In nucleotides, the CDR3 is TGTGCCAGCACCCATCCCGCGAACAGGGGCCGTCCCGGGGAAGCTTTCTTT.

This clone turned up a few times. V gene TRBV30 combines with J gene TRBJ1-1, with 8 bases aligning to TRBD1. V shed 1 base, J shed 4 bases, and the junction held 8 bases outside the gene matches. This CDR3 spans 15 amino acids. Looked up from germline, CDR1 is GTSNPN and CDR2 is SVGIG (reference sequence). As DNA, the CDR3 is TGTGCCTGGAGTGGCGATGCACAGGGGGGCACTGAAGCTTTCTTT. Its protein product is CAWSGDAQGGTEAFF. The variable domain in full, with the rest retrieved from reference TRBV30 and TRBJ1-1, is SQTIHQWPATLVQPVGSPLSLECTVEGTSNPNLYWYRQAAGRGLQLLFYSVGIGQISSEVPQNLSASRPQDRQFILSSKKLLLSDSGFYLCAWSGDAQGGTEAFFGQGTRLTVV.

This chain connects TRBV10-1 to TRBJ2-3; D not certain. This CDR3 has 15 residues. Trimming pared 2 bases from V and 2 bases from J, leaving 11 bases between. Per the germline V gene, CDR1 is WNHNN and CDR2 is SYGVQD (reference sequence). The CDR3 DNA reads TGCGCCAGCAGTGAGGCGGCCGTTCTCACAGATACGCAGTATTTT. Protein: CASSEAAVLTDTQYF.

Here the CDR3 reads CASSPPSGSGNEQFF. For the CDR3, the DNA is TGTGCCAGCAGCCCTCCTAGCGGGAGTGGCAATGAGCAGTTCTTC. The chain has TRBV2 and TRBJ2-1; 10 nucleotides match TRBD2. The germline gives CDR1 SNHLY, CDR2 FYNNEI. This CDR3 comprises 15 residues. Unmatched junction bases numbered 8, after V lost 6 bases and J lost 6 bases.

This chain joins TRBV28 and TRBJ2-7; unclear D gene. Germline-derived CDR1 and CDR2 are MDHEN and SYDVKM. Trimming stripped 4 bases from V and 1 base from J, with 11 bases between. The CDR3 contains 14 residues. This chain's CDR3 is CASSSPSRSYEQYF. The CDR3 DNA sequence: TGTGCCAGCAGTTCCCCGTCCAGGTCCTACGAGCAGTACTTC.

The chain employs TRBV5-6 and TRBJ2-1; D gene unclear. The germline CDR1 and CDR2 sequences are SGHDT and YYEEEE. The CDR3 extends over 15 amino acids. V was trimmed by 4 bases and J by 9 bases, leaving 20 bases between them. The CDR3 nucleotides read TGTGCCAGCAGCCTACGGAACATCTACGCGGTTGAGCAGTTCTTC. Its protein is CASSLRNIYAVEQFF.

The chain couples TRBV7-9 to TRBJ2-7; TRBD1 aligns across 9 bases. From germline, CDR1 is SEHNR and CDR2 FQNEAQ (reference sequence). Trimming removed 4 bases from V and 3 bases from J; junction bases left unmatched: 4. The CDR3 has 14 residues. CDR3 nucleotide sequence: TGTGCCAGCAGCTCGGGACAGGGTATCTACGAGCAGTACTTC. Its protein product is CASSSGQGIYEQYF.

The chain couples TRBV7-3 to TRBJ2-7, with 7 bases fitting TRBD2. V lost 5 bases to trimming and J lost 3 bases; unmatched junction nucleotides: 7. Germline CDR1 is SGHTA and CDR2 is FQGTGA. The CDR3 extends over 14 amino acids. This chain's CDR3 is CASSQTGGGYEQYF. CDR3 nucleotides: TGTGCCAGCAGCCAAACGGGCGGGGGCTACGAGCAGTACTTC.

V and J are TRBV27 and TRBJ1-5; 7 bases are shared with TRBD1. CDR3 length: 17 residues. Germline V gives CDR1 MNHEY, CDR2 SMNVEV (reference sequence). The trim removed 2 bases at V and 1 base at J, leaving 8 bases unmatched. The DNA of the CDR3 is TGTGCCAGCAGTTTAACCCGGACAGGCGAAAGCAATCAGCCCCAGCATTTT. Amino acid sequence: CASSLTRTGESNQPQHF.

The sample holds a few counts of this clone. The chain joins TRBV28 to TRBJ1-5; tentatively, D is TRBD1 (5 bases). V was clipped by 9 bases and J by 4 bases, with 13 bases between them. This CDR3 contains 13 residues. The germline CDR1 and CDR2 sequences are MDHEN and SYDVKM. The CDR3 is CASRGDLNQPQHF. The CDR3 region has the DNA TGTGCCAGTCGAGGGGACCTAAATCAGCCCCAGCATTTT.

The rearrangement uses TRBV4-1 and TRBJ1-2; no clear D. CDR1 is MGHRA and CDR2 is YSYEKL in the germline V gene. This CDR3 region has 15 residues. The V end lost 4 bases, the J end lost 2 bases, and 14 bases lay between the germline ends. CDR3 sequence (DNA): TGCGCCAGCAGCCCGAATCCGACGGCAAACTATGGCTACACCTTC. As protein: CASSPNPTANYGYTF.

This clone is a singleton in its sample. The CDR3 DNA follows: TGTGCCAGCAGCCCTACTTTCCAAGAGACCCAGTACTTC. Translating it yields CASSPTFQETQYF. The chain employs TRBV7-6 and TRBJ2-5; no definite D call. The CDR3 loop spans 13 amino acids. V shed 5 bases and J shed 1 base, with 8 bases lying between them. Germline CDR1 reads SGHVS; CDR2 reads FNYEAQ.

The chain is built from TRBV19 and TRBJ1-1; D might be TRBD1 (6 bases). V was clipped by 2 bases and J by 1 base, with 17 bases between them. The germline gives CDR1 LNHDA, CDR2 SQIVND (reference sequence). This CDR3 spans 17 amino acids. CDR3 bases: TGTGCCAGTAGTATAACGAAGGGACAAGCAAGGAACACTGAAGCTTTCTTT. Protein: CASSITKGQARNTEAFF.

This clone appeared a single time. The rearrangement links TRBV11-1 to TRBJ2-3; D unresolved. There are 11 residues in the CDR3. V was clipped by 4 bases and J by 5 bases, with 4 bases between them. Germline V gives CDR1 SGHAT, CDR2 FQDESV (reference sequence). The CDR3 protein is CASSSRDTQYF. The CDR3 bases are TGTGCCAGCAGCTCGAGAGATACGCAGTATTTT.

CDR3 loop: CASRTQTNTGELFF. In nucleotides, the CDR3 is TGTGCCAGCAGGACCCAGACGAACACCGGGGAGCTGTTTTTT. The chain couples TRBV11-3 to TRBJ2-2; no firm D call. V was trimmed by 6 bases and J by 0 bases, leaving 8 bases between them. Germline V lookup: CDR1 SGHNT, CDR2 YENEEA. This CDR3 comprises 14 residues.

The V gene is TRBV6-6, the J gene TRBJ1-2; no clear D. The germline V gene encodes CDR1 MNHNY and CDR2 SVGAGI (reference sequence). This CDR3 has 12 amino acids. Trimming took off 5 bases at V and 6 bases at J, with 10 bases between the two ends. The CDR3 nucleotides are TGTGCCAGCAGTAGAGATTTAGATGGCTACACCTTC. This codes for CASSRDLDGYTF.

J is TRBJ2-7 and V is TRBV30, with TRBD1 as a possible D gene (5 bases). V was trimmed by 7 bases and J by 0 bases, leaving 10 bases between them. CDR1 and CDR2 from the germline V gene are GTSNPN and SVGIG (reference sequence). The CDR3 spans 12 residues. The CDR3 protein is CALTASSYEQYF. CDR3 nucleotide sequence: TGTGCCTTGACAGCGAGCTCCTACGAGCAGTACTTC.

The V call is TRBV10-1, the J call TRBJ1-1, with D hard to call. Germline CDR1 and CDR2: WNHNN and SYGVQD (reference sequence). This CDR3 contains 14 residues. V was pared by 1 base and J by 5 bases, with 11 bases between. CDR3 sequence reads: CASSELEDGTEAFF. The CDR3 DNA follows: TGCGCCAGCAGTGAGTTGGAAGACGGGACTGAAGCTTTCTTT.

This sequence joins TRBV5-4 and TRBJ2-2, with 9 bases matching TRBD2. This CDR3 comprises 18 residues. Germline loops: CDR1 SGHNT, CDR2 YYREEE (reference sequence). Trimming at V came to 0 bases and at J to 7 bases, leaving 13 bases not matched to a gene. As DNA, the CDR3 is TGTGCCAGCAGCTTGGAGGCTCGGCAAGCGGGAGGTGGCGGGGAGCTGTTTTTT. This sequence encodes CASSLEARQAGGGGELFF. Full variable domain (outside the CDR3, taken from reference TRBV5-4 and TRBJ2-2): ETGVTQSPTHLIKTRGQQVTLRCSSQSGHNTVSWYQQALGQGPQFIFQYYREEENGRGNFPPRFSGLQFPNYSSELNVNALELDDSALYLCASSLEARQAGGGGELFFGEGSRLTVL.

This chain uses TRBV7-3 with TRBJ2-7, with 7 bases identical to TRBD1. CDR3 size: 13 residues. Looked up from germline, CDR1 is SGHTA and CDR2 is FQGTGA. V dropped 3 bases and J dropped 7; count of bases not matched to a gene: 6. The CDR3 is CASSFDRVGEQYF. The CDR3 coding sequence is TGTGCCAGCAGCTTCGACAGGGTGGGAGAGCAGTACTTC.

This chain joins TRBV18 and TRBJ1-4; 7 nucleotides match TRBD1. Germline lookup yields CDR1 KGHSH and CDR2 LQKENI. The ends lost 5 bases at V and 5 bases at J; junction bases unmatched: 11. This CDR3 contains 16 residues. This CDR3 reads CASSFRPTGNNEKLFF. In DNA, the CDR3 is TGTGCCAGCTCATTTAGACCGACAGGGAACAATGAAAAACTGTTTTTT.